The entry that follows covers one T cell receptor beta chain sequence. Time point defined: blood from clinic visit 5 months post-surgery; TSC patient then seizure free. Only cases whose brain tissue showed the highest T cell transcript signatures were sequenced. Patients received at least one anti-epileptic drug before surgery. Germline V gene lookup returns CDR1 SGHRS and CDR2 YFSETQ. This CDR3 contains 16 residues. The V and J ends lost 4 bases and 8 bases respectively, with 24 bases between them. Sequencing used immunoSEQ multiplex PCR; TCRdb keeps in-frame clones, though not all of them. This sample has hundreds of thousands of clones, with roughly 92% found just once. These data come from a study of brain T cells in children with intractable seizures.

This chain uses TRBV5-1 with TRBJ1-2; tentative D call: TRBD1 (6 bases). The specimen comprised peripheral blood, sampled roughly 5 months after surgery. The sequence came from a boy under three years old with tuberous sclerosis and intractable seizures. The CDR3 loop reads CASSLTWGPNQWGYTF. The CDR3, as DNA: TGCGCCAGCAGCCTAACATGGGGGCCAAACCAGTGGGGCTACACCTTC.